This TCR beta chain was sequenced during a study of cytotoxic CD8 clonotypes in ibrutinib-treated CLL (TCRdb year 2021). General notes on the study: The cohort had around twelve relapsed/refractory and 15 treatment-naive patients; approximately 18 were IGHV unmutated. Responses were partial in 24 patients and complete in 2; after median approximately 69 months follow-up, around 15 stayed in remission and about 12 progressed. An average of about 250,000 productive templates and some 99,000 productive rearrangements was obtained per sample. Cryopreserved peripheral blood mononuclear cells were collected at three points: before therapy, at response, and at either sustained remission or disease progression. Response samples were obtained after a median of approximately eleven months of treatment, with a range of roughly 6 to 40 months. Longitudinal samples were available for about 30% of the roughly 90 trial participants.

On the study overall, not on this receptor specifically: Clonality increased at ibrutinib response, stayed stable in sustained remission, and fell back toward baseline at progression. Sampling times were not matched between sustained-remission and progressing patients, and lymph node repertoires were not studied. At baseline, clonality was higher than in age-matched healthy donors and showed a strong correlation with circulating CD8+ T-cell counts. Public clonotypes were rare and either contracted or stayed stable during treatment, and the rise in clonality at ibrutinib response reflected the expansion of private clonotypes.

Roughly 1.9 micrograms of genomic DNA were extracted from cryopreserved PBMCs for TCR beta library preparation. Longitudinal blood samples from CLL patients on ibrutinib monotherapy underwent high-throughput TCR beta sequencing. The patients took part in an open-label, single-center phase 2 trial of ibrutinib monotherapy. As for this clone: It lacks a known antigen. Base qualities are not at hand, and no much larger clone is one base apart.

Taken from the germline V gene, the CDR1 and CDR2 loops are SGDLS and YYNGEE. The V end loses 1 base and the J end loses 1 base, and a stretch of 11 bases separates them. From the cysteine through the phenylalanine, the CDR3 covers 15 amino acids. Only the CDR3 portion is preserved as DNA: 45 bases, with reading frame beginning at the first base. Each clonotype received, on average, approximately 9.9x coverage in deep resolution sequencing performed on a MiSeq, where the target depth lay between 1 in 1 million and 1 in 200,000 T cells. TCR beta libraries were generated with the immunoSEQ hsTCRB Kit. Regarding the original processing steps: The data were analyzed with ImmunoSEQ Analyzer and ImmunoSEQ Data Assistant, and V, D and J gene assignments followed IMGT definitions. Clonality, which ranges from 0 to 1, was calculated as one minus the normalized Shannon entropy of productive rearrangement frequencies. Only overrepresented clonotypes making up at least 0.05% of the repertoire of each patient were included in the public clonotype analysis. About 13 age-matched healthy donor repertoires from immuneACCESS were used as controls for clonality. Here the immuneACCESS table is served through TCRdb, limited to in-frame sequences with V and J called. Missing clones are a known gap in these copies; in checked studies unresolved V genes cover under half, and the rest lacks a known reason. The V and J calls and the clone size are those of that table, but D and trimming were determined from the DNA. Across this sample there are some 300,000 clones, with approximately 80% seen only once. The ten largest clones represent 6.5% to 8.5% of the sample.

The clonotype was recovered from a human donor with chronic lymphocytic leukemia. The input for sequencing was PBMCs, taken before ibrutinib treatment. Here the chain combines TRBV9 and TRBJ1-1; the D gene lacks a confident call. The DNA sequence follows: TGTGCCAGCAGCGTATACGCAGGACGGAACACTGAAGCTTTCTTT. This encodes CASSVYAGRNTEAFF.